The 23 T cell receptor beta chains given below trace back to one sample, sequenced in a study of OX40 agonist ivuxolimab in advanced cancers. Libraries were prepared by immunoSEQ multiplex PCR; TCRdb keeps only in-frame clonotypes and omits some of them. The sample lists 71,000 or so clones, approximately 90% occurring once. Sequencing was performed on CD4+ or CD8+ T cells sorted from blood, taken in a trial of the OX40 agonist ivuxolimab. The source is an adult with an advanced solid tumor such as melanoma, head and neck, liver or kidney cancer.

The chain combines TRBV9 with TRBJ2-5; D possibly matches TRBD1 or TRBD2 (5 bases each). This CDR3 contains 12 residues. V was trimmed by 7 bases and J by 1 base, leaving 8 bases between them. Germline loops: CDR1 SGDLS, CDR2 YYNGEE. CDR3 nucleotides: TGTGCCAGCGGGGACGGCCAAGAGACCCAGTACTTC. This encodes CASGDGQETQYF.

V usage is TRBV2 and J usage is TRBJ2-1; D unresolved. Germline CDR1 SNHLY, CDR2 FYNNEI. The CDR3 is 12 amino acids. Between the trimmed V and J ends, which lost 6 bases and 4 bases, there was a span of 7 bases. The CDR3 DNA follows: TGTGCCAGCAGAGGAGATTACAATGAGCAGTTCTTC. Residues: CASRGDYNEQFF. Full variable domain (missing parts from reference TRBV2 and TRBJ2-1): EPEVTQTPSHQVTQMGQEVILRCVPISNHLYFYWYRQILGQKVEFLVSFYNNEISEKSEIFDDQFSVERPDGSNFTLKIRSTKLEDSAMYFCASRGDYNEQFFGPGTRLTVL.

In nucleotides, the CDR3 is TGTGCCAGCAGTCTCCTTGAGGCGGGAGGGGTACGGGGCGATGAGCAGTTCTTC. As protein: CASSLLEAGGVRGDEQFF. V usage is TRBV2 and J usage is TRBJ2-1; 9 nucleotides agree with TRBD2. Unmatched junction bases numbered 19, after V lost 5 bases and J lost 8 bases. The CDR3 contains 18 residues. CDR1 and CDR2 from the germline V gene are SNHLY and FYNNEI.

The chain recombines TRBV18 with TRBJ2-7; TRBD2 agrees at 11 bases. V lost 3 bases to trimming and J lost 3 bases; unmatched junction nucleotides: 1. The CDR3 extends over 14 amino acids. CDR1 KGHSH and CDR2 LQKENI come from the germline V gene. CDR3 nucleotides: TGTGCCAGCTCACCCACTAGCGGGAGCTACGAGCAGTACTTC. Amino acid sequence: CASSPTSGSYEQYF.

The CDR3 coding sequence is TGTGCCAGCAGCCCACCCTCCGGGACAAGGTACTCCTACGAGCAGTACTTC. As protein: CASSPPSGTRYSYEQYF. V is TRBV28 and J is TRBJ2-7; D possibly corresponds to TRBD1 (6 bases). V was cut by 6 bases and J by 0 bases, with 21 bases left in between. Germline V lookup: CDR1 MDHEN, CDR2 SYDVKM. This CDR3 spans 17 amino acids.

This chain connects TRBV10-1 to TRBJ1-1; a possible D gene is TRBD1 (5 bases). CDR1 and CDR2 from the germline V gene are WNHNN and SYGVQD (reference sequence). Trimming removed 9 bases at V and 2 bases at J, with 10 bases between. The CDR3 has 12 residues. The CDR3 coding sequence is TGCGCCAGGGGGCAGACTAACACTGAAGCTTTCTTT. Amino acid sequence: CARGQTNTEAFF.

This clone was observed a single time. The V gene is TRBV13, the J gene TRBJ2-1, with 7 bases fitting TRBD2. The trim removed 2 bases at V and 2 bases at J, leaving 6 bases unmatched. Germline V gene sequence: CDR1 PRHDT, CDR2 FYEKMQ (reference sequence). CDR3 size: 16 residues. This CDR3 is CASSLLGGRTYNEQFF. CDR3 sequence (DNA): TGTGCCAGCAGCTTACTCGGCGGGAGAACCTACAATGAGCAGTTCTTC.

This chain uses TRBV5-8 with TRBJ2-1; 8 bases agree with TRBD2. V was pared by 7 bases and J by 9 bases, with 21 bases of the junction left unmatched. Germline assignment: CDR1 SGHTS and CDR2 YDEGEE. There are 17 residues in the CDR3. In nucleotides, the CDR3 is TGTGCCAGCCCCCGTCCGCCGGGACTAGAACGTCGGGGTGAGCAGTTCTTC. Protein: CASPRPPGLERRGEQFF.

V gene TRBV18 combines with J gene TRBJ2-5; 9 bases fit TRBD2. This CDR3 has 15 residues. CDR1 is KGHSH, CDR2 LQKENI, per germline. V lost 0 bases to trimming and J lost 5 bases; unmatched junction nucleotides: 4. CDR3 in DNA: TGTGCCAGCTCACCACCGGAGGCGGGGGGGGAGACCCAGTACTTC. The encoded protein is CASSPPEAGGETQYF.

J is TRBJ2-1 and V is TRBV5-5; 8 positions match TRBD2. The CDR3 contains 17 residues. Unmatched junction bases numbered 17, after V lost 4 bases and J lost 8 bases. From germline, CDR1 is SGHKS and CDR2 YYEKEE (reference sequence). CDR3 sequence reads: CASSLRERGGLSDEQFF. CDR3 nucleotides: TGTGCCAGCAGCCTCCGAGAACGGGGGGGCCTGTCCGATGAGCAGTTCTTC.

The chain combines TRBV9 with TRBJ2-5, with 7 bases aligning to TRBD2. The V gene end was trimmed by 2 bases and the J gene end by 7 bases; junction bases not matched to a gene: 8. In germline, CDR1 is SGDLS, CDR2 YYNGEE. There are 14 residues in the CDR3. This chain's CDR3 is CASSVSGLEATQYF. For the CDR3, the DNA is TGTGCCAGCAGCGTGAGCGGACTAGAGGCGACCCAGTACTTC.

The count of this clone is one. J is TRBJ1-2 and V is TRBV28; a weak D match, TRBD1 (5 bases). Germline CDR1 and CDR2: MDHEN and SYDVKM. The CDR3 runs to 14 residues. V shed 6 bases and J shed 2 bases, with 13 bases lying between them. This CDR3 reads CASRARGSNYGYTF. As DNA, the CDR3 is TGTGCCAGCAGGGCTCGGGGCAGCAACTATGGCTACACCTTC.

This chain uses TRBV28 with TRBJ2-5; 12 positions agree with TRBD2. Germline lookup yields CDR1 MDHEN and CDR2 SYDVKM. V lost 5 bases and J lost 4; bases outside the gene matches: 5. CDR3 length: 15 residues. Here the CDR3 reads CASSLTSGGLETQYF. In nucleotides, the CDR3 is TGTGCCAGCAGTCTTACTAGCGGGGGGTTAGAGACCCAGTACTTC.

The chain employs TRBV5-4 and TRBJ1-1; D ambiguous. V gave up 4 bases and J gave up 5 bases, with 9 bases separating them. Per the germline V gene, CDR1 is SGHNT and CDR2 is YYREEE (reference sequence). CDR3 length: 12 amino acids. CDR3 protein: CASSSPLTEAFF. CDR3 nucleotides: TGTGCCAGCAGCAGCCCCCTTACTGAAGCTTTCTTT.

V gene TRBV5-1 combines with J gene TRBJ2-7, with a tentative D call TRBD2 (6 bases). This CDR3 comprises 12 residues. Germline assignment: CDR1 SGHRS and CDR2 YFSETQ. V lost 3 bases to trimming and J lost 3 bases, with 7 bases between them. CDR3 bases: TGCGCCAGCAGCTGGGACTTCTACGAGCAGTACTTC. Translation: CASSWDFYEQYF.

The rearrangement joins TRBV9 to TRBJ1-3, with TRBD1 identical over 7 bases. The junction had 10 bases not matched to a gene; V was cut back by 2 bases and J by 2 bases. The CDR3 loop spans 17 amino acids. CDR1 and CDR2 from the germline V gene are SGDLS and YYNGEE. CDR3 in amino acids: CASSVTEGGNTGNTIYF. The CDR3 nucleotides are TGTGCCAGCAGCGTTACCGAAGGGGGCAATACTGGAAACACCATATATTTT.

This clone appeared once. V and J are TRBV16 and TRBJ2-5, with D possibly being TRBD1 or TRBD2 (5 bases each). The CDR3 has 15 residues. The germline CDR1 and CDR2 sequences are KGHSY and FQNENV. The V end was cut by 2 bases, the J end by 4 bases, with 14 bases between. In DNA form, the CDR3 reads TGTGCCAGCAGCCAAGGGACGAGCCGGGGAGAGACCCAGTACTTC. Translation gives CASSQGTSRGETQYF.

The V gene is TRBV27, the J gene TRBJ2-5, with 9 bases matching TRBD1. The end of the DNA is better explained by TRBJ2-7, so the J call may be wrong. Germline V CDR1 and CDR2: MNHEY, SMNVEV (reference sequence). The CDR3 consists of 15 residues. CDR3 sequence: CASRKSGTGKYEQYF. The CDR3 nucleotides read TGTGCCAGCAGAAAGTCAGGGACAGGGAAGTACGAGCAGTACTTC.

The chain recombines TRBV6-4 with TRBJ2-2; 7 positions match TRBD2. The CDR3 has 16 residues. Germline lookup yields CDR1 MRHNA and CDR2 SNTAGT. Germline trimming cut 0 bases from V and 1 base from J; bases unmatched to any gene: 2. In DNA, the CDR3 is TGTGCCAGCAGTGACTCAGGGAGGGGGAACACCGGGGAGCTGTTTTTT. This encodes CASSDSGRGNTGELFF.

The CDR3 protein is CSDNRGFGGYTF. The CDR3 DNA reads as TGCAGCGACAACAGGGGCTTCGGAGGCTACACCTTC. This rearrangement joins TRBV29-1 to TRBJ1-2; the match to TRBD1 covers 7 bases. CDR3 length: 12 amino acids. Per germline, CDR1 SQVTM and CDR2 ANQGSEA. V trimming: 7 bases; J trimming: 8 bases; junction bases outside the gene matches: 10.

The V and J genes are TRBV6-4 and TRBJ1-5; D call uncertain. V was shortened by 0 bases and J by 3 bases, with 15 bases between the two germline ends. The CDR3 has 17 residues. Per the germline V gene, CDR1 is MRHNA and CDR2 is SNTAGT. DNA for the CDR3: TGTGCCAGCAGTGACTCGAGGGCACAGCGAGACAATCAGCCCCAGCATTTT. Translation gives CASSDSRAQRDNQPQHF.

V and J are TRBV18 and TRBJ1-2; possible D gene TRBD1, 5 bases. V was shortened by 1 base and J by 8 bases, with 11 bases between the two germline ends. In germline, CDR1 is KGHSH, CDR2 LQKENI. This CDR3 has 13 residues. The CDR3 DNA is TGTGCCAGCTCACCACGCAGGGATGAGGGCTACACCTTC. It is translated as CASSPRRDEGYTF. Looking up the rest from reference TRBV18 and TRBJ1-2 gives the full variable domain: NAGVMQNPRHLVRRRGQEARLRCSPMKGHSHVYWYRQLPEEGLKFMVYLQKENIIDESGMPKERFSAEFPKEGPSILRIQQVVRGDSAAYFCASSPRRDEGYTFGSGTRLTVV.

V usage is TRBV2 and J usage is TRBJ2-5; no clear D. Trimming left V 6 bases short and J 0 bases short, with 5 bases between. In germline, CDR1 is SNHLY, CDR2 FYNNEI. The CDR3 spans 12 residues. Written as DNA, the CDR3 is TGTGCCAGCAGGTGGTACCAAGAGACCCAGTACTTC. It yields the protein CASRWYQETQYF.